The next 23 T cell receptor beta chains were all read from a single sample in a study of T-cell reconstitution after alpha-beta-depleted transplantation in children. Unique molecular identifiers tagged the TCRbeta library. TCRdb reprocessed the PCR reads via MiXCR and lists one record per CDR3 protein. Of approximately 800,000 distinct CDR3 sequences listed, 16% were seen once; the top ten hold approximately 5%. The sample was PBMCs, mostly from graft donor cells, taken 360 days after TCRalphabeta/CD19-depleted stem cell transplant. These receptors were collected from a male patient aged 10 to 17 who had a stem cell transplant for acute lymphoblastic leukemia, so the T cells may come from the graft donor.

This clonotype has only a few counts. The rearrangement joins TRBV20-1 to TRBJ1-2; TRBD1 agrees at 7 bases. The CDR3 contains 13 residues. Trimming cost V 8 bases and J 7 bases; bases outside gene matches: 13. Germline V CDR1 and CDR2: DFQATT, SNEGSKA (reference sequence). The CDR3 region has the DNA TGCAGTCTTAATCCGTGGCAGGGGGGTGGCTACACCTTC. As protein: CSLNPWQGGGYTF.

The rearrangement links TRBV14 to TRBJ2-7, with a tentative D call TRBD2 (5 bases). Germline loops: CDR1 SGHDN, CDR2 FVKESK. This CDR3 is built from 11 residues. The V end was cut by 10 bases, the J end by 4 bases, with 11 bases between. The CDR3 DNA is TGTGCCAAGTTAGGGAGATACGAGCAGTACTTC. Translation gives CAKLGRYEQYF.

In this sample, this clonotype turned up many times. The chain has TRBV18 and TRBJ2-1; TRBD1 or TRBD2 may be the D gene (5 bases each). V dropped 5 bases and J dropped 0 bases, with 11 bases sitting between them. Germline CDR1 is KGHSH and CDR2 is LQKENI. The CDR3 is 15 amino acids. CDR3 loop: CASSYRTDSYNEQFF. The DNA for the CDR3 is TGTGCCAGCTCATACAGGACTGACTCCTACAATGAGCAGTTCTTC.

The rearrangement uses TRBV7-9 and TRBJ1-1, with no clear D. In germline, CDR1 is SEHNR, CDR2 FQNEAQ (reference sequence). This CDR3 comprises 13 residues. V lost 8 bases and J 10 bases, leaving 20 bases between the germline ends. CDR3 region: CASSWTRPTPAFF. CDR3 coding DNA: TGTGCCAGCTCGTGGACCCGGCCAACCCCAGCTTTCTTT.

The V and J genes are TRBV12-3 or TRBV12-4 and TRBJ1-3; D perhaps matches TRBD1 (6 bases). Trimming stripped 7 bases from V and 0 bases from J, with 13 bases between. This CDR3 contains 15 residues. CDR3 protein: CASKTGTTSGNTIYF. Here the CDR3 DNA reads TGTGCCAGCAAAACAGGGACCACCTCTGGAAACACCATATATTTT.

The chain is built from TRBV29-1 and TRBJ2-7, with 9 bases that match TRBD1. The germline CDR1 and CDR2 sequences are SQVTM and ANQGSEA. The length of the CDR3 is 12 residues. The junction had 4 bases not matched to a gene; V was cut back by 6 bases and J by 4 bases. CDR3 residues: CSVADRGYEQYF. The CDR3, as DNA: TGCAGCGTCGCCGACAGGGGGTACGAGCAGTACTTC.

This rearrangement joins TRBV10-3 to TRBJ1-2; 8 positions match TRBD1. With 2 bases clipped from V and 5 bases from J, the junction kept 1 base outside the gene matches. Germline loops: CDR1 ENHRY, CDR2 SYGVKD. The length of the CDR3 is 13 residues. This CDR3 is CAISEDRGYGYTF. The CDR3 coding sequence is TGTGCCATCAGTGAGGACAGGGGATATGGCTACACCTTC.

The rearrangement links TRBV7-3 to TRBJ2-1, with 8 nucleotides matching TRBD2. This CDR3 has 15 amino acids. Germline CDR1 is SGHTA and CDR2 is FQGTGA. V lost 6 bases to trimming and J lost 8 bases; unmatched junction nucleotides: 12. The CDR3 nucleotides read TGTGCCAGCAGGGCCCTTAGCGGGAAAGGGCATGAGCAGTTCTTC. Protein product: CASRALSGKGHEQFF.

The gene calls are TRBV7-9 and TRBJ1-2, with TRBD1 matching over 7 bases. V shed 10 bases and J 5 bases; nucleotides not matched to a gene: 10. The CDR3 spans 13 residues. Germline lookup yields CDR1 SEHNR and CDR2 FQNEAQ (reference sequence). Written as DNA, the CDR3 is TGTGCCACCGAACAGGGGTCAGTTTATGGCTACACCTTC. Protein: CATEQGSVYGYTF.

Notes on this clonotype: A junction boundary mismatches the germline segment, possibly from a read error. This chain connects TRBV18 to TRBJ1-3; D uncertain. Looked up from germline, CDR1 is KGHSH and CDR2 is LQKENI. This CDR3 contains 15 residues. DNA of the CDR3: TGTGCCAGCTCCCCACAGACCAAGACTAAGAACACCATATATTTT. Its translation is CASSPQTKTKNTIYF.

The chain recombines TRBV5-1 with TRBJ1-1; D not certain. Looked up from germline, CDR1 is SGHRS and CDR2 is YFSETQ. V lost 5 bases to trimming and J lost 3 bases, with 11 bases between them. This CDR3 has 13 residues. The CDR3 loop reads CASRWQTDTEAFF. The CDR3 coding sequence is TGCGCCAGCAGGTGGCAGACGGACACTGAAGCTTTCTTT.

A few counts support this clonotype. The chain couples TRBV6-1 to TRBJ2-1; D may correspond to TRBD1 or TRBD2 (5 bases each). V was trimmed by 6 bases and J by 0 bases, leaving 24 bases between them. From germline, CDR1 is MNHNS and CDR2 SASEGT. The CDR3 totals 19 residues. CDR3 sequence: CASRFTGTRVSFSYNEQFF. CDR3 coding DNA: TGTGCCAGCAGGTTCACCGGGACCAGGGTGAGTTTCTCCTACAATGAGCAGTTCTTC.

This chain uses TRBV29-1 with TRBJ2-1; a possible D gene is TRBD2 (6 bases). The CDR3 consists of 13 residues. Germline V gene sequence: CDR1 SQVTM, CDR2 ANQGSEA. The ends were cut back, 6 bases at V and 3 bases at J, with 12 bases in the middle. The DNA for the CDR3 is TGCAGCGTCCGGGACTTAATCTACAATGAGCAGTTCTTC. Protein sequence: CSVRDLIYNEQFF.

This clonotype turned up a few times. The V call is TRBV7-8, the J call TRBJ1-2, with D tentatively TRBD1 (6 bases). Germline V gene data show CDR1 as SGHVS and CDR2 as FQNEAQ. The CDR3 is 12 amino acids. Deletions cut 7 bases from V and 10 bases from J, with 16 bases between. In nucleotides, the CDR3 is TGTGCCAGCACCTACATGGGGGGCCCCTACACCTTC. This encodes CASTYMGGPYTF. The full variable domain, completed using reference TRBV7-8 and TRBJ1-2, is GAGVSQSPRYKVAKRGQDVALRCDPISGHVSLFWYQQALGQGPEFLTYFQNEAQLDKSGLPSDRFFAERPEGSVSTLKIQRTQQEDSAVYLCASTYMGGPYTFGSGTRLTVV.

The sample holds many counts of this clonotype. The chain is built from TRBV6-5 and TRBJ2-7; D possibly corresponds to TRBD2 (5 bases). V was shortened by 2 bases and J by 3 bases, with 11 bases between the two germline ends. Looked up from germline, CDR1 is MNHEY and CDR2 is SVGAGI. CDR3 length: 14 amino acids. The CDR3 nucleotides are TGTGCCAGCAGTTACCTTGCTAGCAGCTACGAGCAGTACTTC. Translating it yields CASSYLASSYEQYF.

This clonotype was seen a few times. The V gene is TRBV4-1, the J gene TRBJ2-7; D call uncertain. CDR1 MGHRA and CDR2 YSYEKL come from the germline V gene. Trimming stripped 0 bases from V and 6 bases from J, with 15 bases between. The CDR3 covers 15 residues. The CDR3 nucleotides read TGCGCCAGCAGCCAAGAATTAACTCCTTGGGGCGAGCAGTACTTC. This gives the protein CASSQELTPWGEQYF.

This clonotype was seen repeatedly, ten times or more. This chain connects TRBV5-1 to TRBJ2-7, with 10 bases fitting TRBD2. The V gene end was trimmed by 1 base and the J gene end by 4 bases; junction bases not matched to a gene: 5. The CDR3 contains 15 residues. Germline loops: CDR1 SGHRS, CDR2 YFSETQ. The CDR3 DNA follows: TGCGCCAGCAGCTTGTCAGCGGGAGGGTTGTACGAGCAGTACTTC. Residues: CASSLSAGGLYEQYF.

The chain links TRBV5-1 to TRBJ2-2, with D tentatively TRBD2 (6 bases). The germline V gene has CDR1 SGHRS and CDR2 YFSETQ. CDR3 length: 16 residues. The ends were cut back, 0 bases at V and 1 base at J, with 10 bases in the middle. As DNA, the CDR3 is TGCGCCAGCAGCTTGGTTACGGGAGTGAACACCGGGGAGCTGTTTTTT. It is translated as CASSLVTGVNTGELFF.

This clonotype was seen ten or more times. This chain links TRBV12-3 or TRBV12-4 with TRBJ1-4; D is unresolved. The CDR3 consists of 15 residues. The V gene lost 6 bases and the J gene lost 0 bases, with 11 bases spanning the gap. The CDR3 reads CASSTGRTTNEKLFF. In nucleotides, the CDR3 is TGTGCCAGCAGCACGGGCCGAACAACTAATGAAAAACTGTTTTTT.

This clonotype was counted between two and nine times. The chain carries TRBV9 and TRBJ1-3; 8 bases map to TRBD1. CDR1 SGDLS and CDR2 YYNGEE come from the germline V gene. This CDR3 has 14 amino acids. Unmatched junction bases numbered 7, after V lost 3 bases and J lost 8 bases. The CDR3 loop is CASSDGQGLDTIYF. As DNA, the CDR3 is TGTGCCAGCAGCGATGGACAGGGCTTGGACACCATATATTTT. Drawing the rest from reference TRBV9 and TRBJ1-3, the complete variable domain is DSGVTQTPKHLITATGQRVTLRCSPRSGDLSVYWYQQSLDQGLQFLIQYYNGEERAKGNILERFSAQQFPDLHSELNLSSLELGDSALYFCASSDGQGLDTIYFGEGSWLTVV.

This chain connects TRBV9 to TRBJ2-7; 7 bases map to TRBD1. The CDR3 is 15 residues long. Unmatched junction bases numbered 3, after V lost 0 bases and J lost 0 bases. Germline V CDR1 and CDR2: SGDLS, YYNGEE. CDR3 sequence: CASSVDGTASYEQYF. Written as DNA, the CDR3 is TGTGCCAGCAGCGTAGACGGGACAGCCTCCTACGAGCAGTACTTC.

This chain links TRBV12-3 or TRBV12-4 with TRBJ2-7; TRBD2 matches at 9 bases. This CDR3 is 15 amino acids long. With 4 bases clipped from V and 3 bases from J, the junction kept 7 bases outside the gene matches. The CDR3 DNA follows: TGTGCCAGCAGTTCCCGGACTAGCGTGTACTACGAGCAGTACTTC. It yields the protein CASSSRTSVYYEQYF.

The CDR3: CASSPDELGTQYF. The CDR3 DNA is TGTGCCAGCTCACCAGACGAATTGGGTACGCAGTATTTT. The chain joins TRBV18 to TRBJ2-3; no clear D gene. With 2 bases removed from V and 8 bases from J, the gap between germline ends came to 11 bases. Germline CDR1 and CDR2: KGHSH and LQKENI. CDR3 length equals 13 residues.